The next 2 T cell receptor beta chains were all read from a single sample in a study of vaccination and CD4 T cells after COVID-19. The study sequenced cultured CD4+ T cell DNA using the Oncomine TCR Beta short-read assay. TCRdb processed the PCR reads anew with MiXCR; each CDR3 protein has one entry. Seen here are 7,000 to 10,000 distinct CDR3 sequences, approximately 51% observed once, and the top ten hold 15% to 20%. Treatment in this sample: approximately 10-day PBMC culture with coronavirus spike peptide pools or control peptides (ViraFEST assay). Unexposed donor CD4+ T cells predated the COVID-19 pandemic, collected 2011-2018. No cognate antigen is known for these TCRs. The sequencing input was CD4+ T cells from blood, cultured in vitro. The source is a human donor in good health.

This clonotype turned up a few times. The chain has TRBV7-6 and TRBJ1-2, with a possible D match to TRBD1 (5 bases). This CDR3 region has 14 residues. CDR1 is SGHVS, CDR2 FNYEAQ, per germline. V was clipped by 1 base and J by 7 bases, with 13 bases between them. The CDR3 protein is CASSLGGEGAGYTF. CDR3 in DNA: TGTGCCAGCAGCTTAGGGGGGGAAGGGGCTGGCTACACCTTC. The full variable domain, with the rest looked up from reference TRBV7-6 and TRBJ1-2, is GAGVSQSPRYKVTKRGQDVALRCDPISGHVSLYWYRQALGQGPEFLTYFNYEAQQDKSGLPNDRFSAERPEGSISTLTIQRTEQRDSAMYRCASSLGGEGAGYTFGSGTRLTVV.

This chain joins TRBV12-3 or TRBV12-4 and TRBJ1-2; 9 bases are a match to TRBD1. The junction had 9 bases not matched to a gene; V was cut back by 6 bases and J by 7 bases. The CDR3 is 14 amino acids. CDR3 protein: CASSLWTGEIGYTF. DNA of the CDR3: TGTGCCAGCAGCTTATGGACAGGGGAGATTGGCTACACCTTC.